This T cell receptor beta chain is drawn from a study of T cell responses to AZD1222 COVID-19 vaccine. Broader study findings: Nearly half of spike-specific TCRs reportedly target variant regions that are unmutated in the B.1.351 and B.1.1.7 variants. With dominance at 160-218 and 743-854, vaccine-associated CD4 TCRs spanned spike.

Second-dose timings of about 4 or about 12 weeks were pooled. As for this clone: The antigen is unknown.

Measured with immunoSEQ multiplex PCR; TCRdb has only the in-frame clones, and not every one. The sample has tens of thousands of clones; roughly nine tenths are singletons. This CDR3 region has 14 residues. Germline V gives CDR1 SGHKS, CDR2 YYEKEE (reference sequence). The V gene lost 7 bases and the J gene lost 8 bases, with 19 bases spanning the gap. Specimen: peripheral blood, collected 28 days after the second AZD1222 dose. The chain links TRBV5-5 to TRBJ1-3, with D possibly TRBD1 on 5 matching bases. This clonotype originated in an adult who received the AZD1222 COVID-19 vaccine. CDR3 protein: CASGARAGRDTIYF. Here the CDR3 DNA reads TGTGCCAGCGGAGCCAGGGCAGGGAGGGACACCATATATTTT. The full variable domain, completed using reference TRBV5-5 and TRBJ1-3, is DAGVTQSPTHLIKTRGQQVTLRCSPISGHKSVSWYQQVLGQGPQFIFQYYEKEERGRGNFPDRFSARQFPNYSSELNVNALLLGDSALYLCASGARAGRDTIYFGEGSWLTVV.